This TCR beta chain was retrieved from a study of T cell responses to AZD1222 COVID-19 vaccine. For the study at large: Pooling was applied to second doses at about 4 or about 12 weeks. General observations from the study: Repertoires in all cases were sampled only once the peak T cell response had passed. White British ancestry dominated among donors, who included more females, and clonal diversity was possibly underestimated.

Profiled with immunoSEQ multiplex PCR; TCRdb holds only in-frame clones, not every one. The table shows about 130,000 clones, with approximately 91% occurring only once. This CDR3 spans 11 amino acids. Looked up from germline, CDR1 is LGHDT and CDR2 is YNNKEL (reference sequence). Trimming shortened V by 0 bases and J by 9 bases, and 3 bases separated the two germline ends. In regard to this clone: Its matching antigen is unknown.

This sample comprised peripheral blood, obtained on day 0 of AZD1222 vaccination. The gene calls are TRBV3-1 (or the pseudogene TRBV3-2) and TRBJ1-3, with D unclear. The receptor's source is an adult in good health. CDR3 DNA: TGTGCCAGCAGCCAAGAGATCACCATATATTTT. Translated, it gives CASSQEITIYF.